Below, 3 T cell receptor beta chains from the same sample are listed, as sequenced in a study of beta chain features in type 1 diabetes. Of the isolated RNA, all was reverse transcribed, and so the sequenced material was expressed TCRB transcripts. This table comes from immunoSEQ multiplex PCR, and its TCRdb copy is limited to in-frame clones, with some not included. Of approximately 200,000 clones in the sample, 7.5% to 10% were seen once. Sequencing was carried out using naive CD4+ T cells from blood. These receptors came from a woman between 18 and 30 years old in good health.

For the CDR3, the DNA is TGCAGCGTATCAGAAGGGGGGAACACTGAAGCTTTCTTT. It specifies CSVSEGGNTEAFF. V is TRBV29-1 and J is TRBJ1-1; maybe TRBD1 (6 bases). Deletions cut 6 bases from V and 1 base from J, with 12 bases between. This CDR3 contains 13 residues. Germline values: CDR1 SQVTM, CDR2 ANQGSEA.

The chain recombines TRBV4-2 with TRBJ1-2; a possible D gene is TRBD1 (5 bases). Between the trimmed V and J ends, which lost 5 bases and 3 bases, there was a span of 13 bases. CDR1 and CDR2 from the germline V gene are LGHNA and YNFKEQ. The CDR3 loop spans 14 amino acids. The CDR3 bases are TGTGCCAGCAGCTTGGTCGCAGGGCACTATGGCTACACCTTC. This encodes CASSLVAGHYGYTF.

The chain carries TRBV15 and TRBJ2-7; D may be TRBD1 (6 bases). CDR3 length: 14 amino acids. V was pared by 4 bases and J by 6 bases, with 16 bases between. Germline values: CDR1 LNHNV, CDR2 YYDKDF (reference sequence). As DNA, the CDR3 is TGTGCCACCAGCATGCCCAGGGGCGGCGTCGAGCAGTACTTC. Translating it yields CATSMPRGGVEQYF.